Presented here are 4 T cell receptor beta chains from one specimen sequenced in a study of CD8+ T cells in alopecia areata. Following RNA extraction, reverse transcription yielded cDNA that acted as the sequencing template. Sequencing used immunoSEQ multiplex PCR; TCRdb keeps in-frame clones, though not all of them. The sample records about 97,000 clones, around 45% being singletons. Sequences were obtained from CD4+ T cells sorted from blood. Receptors originate from a human donor with alopecia areata.

The rearrangement joins TRBV5-1 to TRBJ2-1; 8 positions match TRBD1. The CDR3 is 15 amino acids. Germline CDR1 SGHRS, CDR2 YFSETQ. V shed 4 bases, J shed 4 bases, and the junction held 7 bases outside the gene matches. The CDR3 sequence is CASSAGTGGYNEQFF. The CDR3 DNA sequence: TGCGCCAGCAGCGCCGGGACAGGTGGATACAATGAGCAGTTCTTC.

The sample holds a few counts of this clone. The rearrangement joins TRBV7-9 to TRBJ2-7; D ambiguous. In germline, CDR1 is SEHNR, CDR2 FQNEAQ (reference sequence). V dropped 0 bases and J dropped 5 bases, with 8 bases sitting between them. This CDR3 comprises 13 residues. CDR3 sequence: CASSLAGRHEQYF. CDR3 nucleotides: TGTGCCAGCAGCTTAGCGGGAAGGCACGAGCAGTACTTC. The complete variable domain, with remaining parts taken from reference TRBV7-9 and TRBJ2-7, reads DTGVSQNPRHKITKRGQNVTFRCDPISEHNRLYWYRQTLGQGPEFLTYFQNEAQLEKSRLLSDRFSAERPKGSFSTLEIQRTEQGDSAMYLCASSLAGRHEQYFGPGTRLTVT.

This clone occurred a few times. The chain uses TRBV25-1 and TRBJ1-4; D gene ambiguous. In germline, CDR1 is MGHDK, CDR2 SYGVNS. The V end was cut by 3 bases, the J end by 8 bases, with 7 bases between. The CDR3 covers 12 residues. CDR3 nucleotides: TGTGCCAGCAGTGATCTCAGGGAAAAACTGTTTTTT. This gives the protein CASSDLREKLFF.

The chain couples TRBV30 to TRBJ2-1; D unclear. V dropped 0 bases and J dropped 8 bases, with 17 bases sitting between them. CDR3 length: 15 amino acids. Germline CDR1 reads GTSNPN; CDR2 reads SVGIG (reference sequence). The CDR3 sequence: CAWSVGLITIHEQFF. In DNA, the CDR3 is TGTGCCTGGAGTGTAGGCCTGATTACTATCCATGAGCAGTTCTTC.